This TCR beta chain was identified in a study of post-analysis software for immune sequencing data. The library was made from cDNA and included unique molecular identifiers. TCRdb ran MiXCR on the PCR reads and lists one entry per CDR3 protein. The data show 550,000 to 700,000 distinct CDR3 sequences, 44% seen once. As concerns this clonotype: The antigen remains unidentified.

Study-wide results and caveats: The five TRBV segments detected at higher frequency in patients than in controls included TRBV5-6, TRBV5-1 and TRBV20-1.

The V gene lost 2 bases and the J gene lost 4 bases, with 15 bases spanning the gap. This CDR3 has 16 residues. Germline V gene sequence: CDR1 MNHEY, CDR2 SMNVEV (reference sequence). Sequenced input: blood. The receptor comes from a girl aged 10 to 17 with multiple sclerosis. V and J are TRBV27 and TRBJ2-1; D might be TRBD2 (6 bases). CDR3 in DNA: TGTGCCAGCAGTTTAGGCCCGGGGCGGGGTTACAATGAGCAGTTCTTC. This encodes CASSLGPGRGYNEQFF.